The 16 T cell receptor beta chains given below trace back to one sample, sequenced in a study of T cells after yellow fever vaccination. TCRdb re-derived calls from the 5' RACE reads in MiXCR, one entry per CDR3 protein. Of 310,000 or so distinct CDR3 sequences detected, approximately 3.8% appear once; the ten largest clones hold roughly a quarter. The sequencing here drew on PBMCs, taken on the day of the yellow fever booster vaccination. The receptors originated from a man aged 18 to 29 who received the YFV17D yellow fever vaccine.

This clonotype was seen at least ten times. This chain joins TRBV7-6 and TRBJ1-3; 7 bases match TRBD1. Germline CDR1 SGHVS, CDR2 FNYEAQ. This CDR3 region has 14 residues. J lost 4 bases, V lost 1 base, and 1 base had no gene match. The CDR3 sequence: CASSLGQGGNTIYF. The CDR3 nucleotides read TGTGCCAGCAGCTTAGGACAGGGAGGAAACACCATATATTTT.

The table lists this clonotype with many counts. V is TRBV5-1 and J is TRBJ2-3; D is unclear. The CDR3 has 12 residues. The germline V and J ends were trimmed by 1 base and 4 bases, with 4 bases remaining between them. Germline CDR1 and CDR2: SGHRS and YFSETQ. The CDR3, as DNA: TGCGCCAGCAGCTTGAATTCAGATACGCAGTATTTT. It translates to CASSLNSDTQYF.

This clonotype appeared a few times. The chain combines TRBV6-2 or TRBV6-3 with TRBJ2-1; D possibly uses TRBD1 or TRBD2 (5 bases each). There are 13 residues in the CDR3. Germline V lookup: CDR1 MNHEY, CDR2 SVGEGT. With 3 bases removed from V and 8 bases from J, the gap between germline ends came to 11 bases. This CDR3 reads CASSYGASHEQFF. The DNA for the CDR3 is TGTGCCAGCAGTTATGGGGCTAGCCATGAGCAGTTCTTC.

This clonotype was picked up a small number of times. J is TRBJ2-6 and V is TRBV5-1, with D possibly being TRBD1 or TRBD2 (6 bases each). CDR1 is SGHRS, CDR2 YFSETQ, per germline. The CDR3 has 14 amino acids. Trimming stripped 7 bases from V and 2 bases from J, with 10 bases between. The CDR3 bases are TGCGCCAGCTACAGGGAGGCTGGGGCCAACGTCCTGACTTTC. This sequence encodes CASYREAGANVLTF.

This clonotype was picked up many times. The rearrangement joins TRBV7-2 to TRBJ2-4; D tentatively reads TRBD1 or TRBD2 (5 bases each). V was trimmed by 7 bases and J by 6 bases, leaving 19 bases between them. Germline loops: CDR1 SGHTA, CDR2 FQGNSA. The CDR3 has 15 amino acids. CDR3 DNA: TGTGCCAGCACCCCTATTTTGACGGGGCCAAACATTCAGTACTTC. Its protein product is CASTPILTGPNIQYF.

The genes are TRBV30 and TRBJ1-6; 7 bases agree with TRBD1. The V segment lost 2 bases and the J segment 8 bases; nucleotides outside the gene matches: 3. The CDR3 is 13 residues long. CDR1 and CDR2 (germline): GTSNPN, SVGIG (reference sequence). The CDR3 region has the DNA TGTGCCTGGAGTTTCCAGGGGGATTCACCCCTCCACTTT. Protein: CAWSFQGDSPLHF.

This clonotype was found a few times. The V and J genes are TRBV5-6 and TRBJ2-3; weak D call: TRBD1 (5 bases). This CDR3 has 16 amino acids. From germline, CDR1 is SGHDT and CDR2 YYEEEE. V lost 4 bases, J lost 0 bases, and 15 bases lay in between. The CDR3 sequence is CASSIGLGASTDTQYF. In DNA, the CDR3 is TGTGCCAGCAGCATCGGTCTTGGGGCTAGCACAGATACGCAGTATTTT.

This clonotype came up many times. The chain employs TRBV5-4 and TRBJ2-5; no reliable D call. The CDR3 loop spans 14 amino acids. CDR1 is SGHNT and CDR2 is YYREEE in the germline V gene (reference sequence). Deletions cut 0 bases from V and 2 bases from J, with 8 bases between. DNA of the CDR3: TGTGCCAGCAGCTTGGACTTAGGGCAAGAGACCCAGTACTTC. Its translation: CASSLDLGQETQYF.

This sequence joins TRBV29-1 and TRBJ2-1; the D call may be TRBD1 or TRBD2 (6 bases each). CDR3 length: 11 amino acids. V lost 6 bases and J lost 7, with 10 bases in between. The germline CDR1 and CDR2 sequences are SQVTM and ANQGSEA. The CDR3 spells CSVEGGNEQFF. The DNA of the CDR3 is TGCAGCGTCGAGGGGGGAAATGAGCAGTTCTTC.

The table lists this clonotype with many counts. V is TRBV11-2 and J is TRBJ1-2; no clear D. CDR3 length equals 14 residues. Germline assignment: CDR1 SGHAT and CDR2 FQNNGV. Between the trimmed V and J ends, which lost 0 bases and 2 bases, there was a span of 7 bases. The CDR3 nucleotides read TGTGCCAGCAGCTTAGATCACACGAACTATGGCTACACCTTC. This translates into CASSLDHTNYGYTF.

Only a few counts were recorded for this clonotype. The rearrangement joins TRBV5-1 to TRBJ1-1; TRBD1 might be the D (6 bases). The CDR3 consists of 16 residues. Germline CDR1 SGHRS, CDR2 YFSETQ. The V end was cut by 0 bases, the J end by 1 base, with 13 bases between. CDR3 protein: CASSLDPGAKNTEAFF. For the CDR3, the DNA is TGCGCCAGCAGCTTGGACCCAGGGGCTAAGAACACTGAAGCTTTCTTT. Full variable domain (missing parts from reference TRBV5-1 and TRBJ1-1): KAGVTQTPRYLIKTRGQQVTLSCSPISGHRSVSWYQQTPGQGLQFLFEYFSETQRNKGNFPGRFSGRQFSNSRSEMNVSTLELGDSALYLCASSLDPGAKNTEAFFGQGTRLTVV.

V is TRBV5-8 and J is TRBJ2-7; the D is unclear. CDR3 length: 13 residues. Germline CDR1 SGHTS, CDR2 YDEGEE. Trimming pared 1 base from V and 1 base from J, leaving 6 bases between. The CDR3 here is CASSLLRSYEQYF. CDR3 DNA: TGTGCCAGCAGCTTGCTTAGGTCCTACGAGCAGTACTTC. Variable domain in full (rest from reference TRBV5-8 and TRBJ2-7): EAGVTQSPTHLIKTRGQQATLRCSPISGHTSVYWYQQALGLGLQFLLWYDEGEERNRGNFPPRFSGRQFPNYSSELNVNALELEDSALYLCASSLLRSYEQYFGPGTRLTVT.

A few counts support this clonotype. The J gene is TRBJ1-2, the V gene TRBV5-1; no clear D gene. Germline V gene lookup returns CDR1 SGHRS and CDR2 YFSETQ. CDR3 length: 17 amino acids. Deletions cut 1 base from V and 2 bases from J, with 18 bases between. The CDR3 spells CASSLTPLLRGNYGYTF. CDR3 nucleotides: TGCGCCAGCAGCTTGACGCCGCTCTTGAGAGGGAACTATGGCTACACCTTC.

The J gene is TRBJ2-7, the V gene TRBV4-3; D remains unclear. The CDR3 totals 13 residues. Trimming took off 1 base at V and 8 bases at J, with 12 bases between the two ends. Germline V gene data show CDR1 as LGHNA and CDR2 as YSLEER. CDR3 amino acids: CASSQVTGMQQYF. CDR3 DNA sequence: TGCGCCAGCAGCCAAGTTACGGGCATGCAGCAGTACTTC.

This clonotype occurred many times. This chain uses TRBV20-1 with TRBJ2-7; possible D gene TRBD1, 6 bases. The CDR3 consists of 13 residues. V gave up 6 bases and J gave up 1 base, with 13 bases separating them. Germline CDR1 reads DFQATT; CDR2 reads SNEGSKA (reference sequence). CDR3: CSAGTSESYEQYF. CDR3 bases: TGCAGTGCCGGGACATCAGAATCCTACGAGCAGTACTTC.

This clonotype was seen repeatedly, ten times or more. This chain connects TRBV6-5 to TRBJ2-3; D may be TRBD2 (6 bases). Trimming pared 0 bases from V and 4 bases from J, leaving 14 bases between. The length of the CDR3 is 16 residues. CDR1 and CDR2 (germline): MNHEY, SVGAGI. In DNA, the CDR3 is TGTGCCAGCAGTTACTCGAACGACCCGGGGGCAGATACGCAGTATTTT. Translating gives CASSYSNDPGADTQYF.